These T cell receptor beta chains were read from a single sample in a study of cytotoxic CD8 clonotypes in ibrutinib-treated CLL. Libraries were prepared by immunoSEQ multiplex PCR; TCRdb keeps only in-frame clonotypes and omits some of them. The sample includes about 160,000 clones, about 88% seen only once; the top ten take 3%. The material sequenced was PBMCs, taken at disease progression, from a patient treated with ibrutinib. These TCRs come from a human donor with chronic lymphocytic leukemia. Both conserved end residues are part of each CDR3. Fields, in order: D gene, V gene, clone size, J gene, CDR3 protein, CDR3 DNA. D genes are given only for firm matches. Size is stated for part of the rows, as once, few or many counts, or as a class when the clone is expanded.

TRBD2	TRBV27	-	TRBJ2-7	CASRGLAGRTANEQYF	TGTGCCTCCAGGGGACTAGCGGGGCGTACTGCTAACGAGCAGTACTTC
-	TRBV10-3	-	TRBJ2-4	CAISDAGLGEDIQYF	TGTGCCATCAGTGACGCAGGGTTGGGTGAGGACATTCAGTACTTC
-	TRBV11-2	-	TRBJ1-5	CASSFSPYSNQPQHF	TGTGCCAGCAGCTTCTCTCCTTATAGCAATCAGCCCCAGCATTTT
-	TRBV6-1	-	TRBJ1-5	CASNSNQPQHF	TGTGCCAGCAATAGCAATCAGCCCCAGCATTTT
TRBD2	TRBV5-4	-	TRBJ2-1	CASSSGLAGGNEQFF	TGTGCCAGCAGCTCCGGACTAGCTGGAGGGAATGAGCAGTTCTTC
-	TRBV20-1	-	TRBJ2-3	CSARTRGTQYF	TGCAGTGCTAGAACGCGCGGTACGCAGTATTTT
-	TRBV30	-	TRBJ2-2	CAGDRNTGELFF	TGTGCCGGAGACAGGAACACCGGGGAGCTGTTTTTT
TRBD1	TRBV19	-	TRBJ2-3	CASLSLTGDTDTQYF	TGTGCCAGTTTATCCCTGACAGGGGACACAGATACGCAGTATTTT
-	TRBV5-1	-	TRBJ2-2	CASSLLEGGELFF	TGCGCCAGCAGCTTGCTCGAAGGGGGGGAGCTGTTTTTT
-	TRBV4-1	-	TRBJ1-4	CASSQEVAGALGEKLFF	TGCGCCAGCAGCCAAGAGGTCGCAGGCGCCCTTGGTGAAAAACTGTTTTTT
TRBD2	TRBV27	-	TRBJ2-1	CASSSSGRLQGEQFF	TGTGCCAGCAGTTCTAGCGGGAGGCTTCAAGGTGAGCAGTTCTTC
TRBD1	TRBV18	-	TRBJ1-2	CASSPPGTDLNYGYTF	TGTGCCAGCTCACCACCAGGGACAGACCTTAACTATGGCTACACCTTC
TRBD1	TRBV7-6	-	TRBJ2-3	CASSPDRWGGDTQYF	TGTGCCAGCAGCCCGGACAGGTGGGGCGGAGATACGCAGTATTTT
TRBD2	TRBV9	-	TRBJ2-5	CASSVTSGKETQYF	TGTGCCAGCAGCGTGACTAGCGGGAAAGAGACCCAGTACTTC
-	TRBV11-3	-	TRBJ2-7	CASSLVRYEQYF	TGTGCCAGCAGCTTAGTCCGCTACGAGCAGTACTTC
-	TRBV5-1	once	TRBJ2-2	CASSYLQGNTGELFF	TGCGCCAGCAGCTACCTACAGGGTAACACCGGGGAGCTGTTTTTT
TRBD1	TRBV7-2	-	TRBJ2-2	CASSLDRVGELFF	TGTGCCAGCAGCCTGGACAGGGTCGGGGAGCTGTTTTTT
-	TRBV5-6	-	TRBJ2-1	CASSWTDTYNEQFF	TGTGCCAGCAGCTGGACGGACACCTACAATGAGCAGTTCTTC
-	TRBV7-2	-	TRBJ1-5	CASSLVAGPNNQPQHF	TGTGCCAGCAGCTTAGTTGCAGGGCCAAACAATCAGCCCCAGCATTTT
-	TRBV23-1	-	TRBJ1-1	CASSRRYREAFF	TGCGCCAGCAGTCGGCGGTACAGGGAAGCTTTCTTT
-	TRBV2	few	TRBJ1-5	CATIKGSTGPVSESRDQPQHF	TGTGCCACCATAAAGGGCTCAACAGGCCCCGTTAGCGAATCCAGGGATCAGCCCCAGCATTTT
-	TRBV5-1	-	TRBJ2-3	CASSLEYGTSTDTQYF	TGCGCCAGCAGCTTGGAGTATGGGACTTCTACAGATACGCAGTATTTT
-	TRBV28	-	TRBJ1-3	CASSLGPAGNTIYF	TGTGCCAGCAGCCTTGGGCCCGCTGGAAACACCATATATTTT
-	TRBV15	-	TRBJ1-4	CATSRAVSYEKLFF	TGTGCCACCAGCAGAGCAGTCAGCTATGAAAAACTGTTTTTT
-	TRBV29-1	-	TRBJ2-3	CSVRTSTDTQYF	TGCAGCGTTCGGACGAGCACAGATACGCAGTATTTT
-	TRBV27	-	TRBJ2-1	CASSQEGGGYNEQFF	TGTGCCAGCAGTCAGGAAGGGGGGGGATACAATGAGCAGTTCTTC
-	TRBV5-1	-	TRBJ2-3	CATRLGGTDTQYF	TGCGCCACCAGACTAGGTGGCACAGATACGCAGTATTTT
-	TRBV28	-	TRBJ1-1	CASSWGRNTEAFF	TGTGCCAGCAGTTGGGGGAGGAACACTGAAGCTTTCTTT
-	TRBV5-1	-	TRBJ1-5	CASSPYDPTRQPQHF	TGCGCCAGCAGCCCTTACGACCCAACGAGGCAGCCCCAGCATTTT
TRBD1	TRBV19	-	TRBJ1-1	CASTLSGTGSSQAFF	TGTGCCAGTACCCTATCCGGGACAGGGTCTTCCCAAGCTTTCTTT